This TCR beta chain is from a study of cytomegalovirus exposure and HLA in healthy donors. This clone has only a few counts. The CDR3 totals 14 residues. Germline values: CDR1 LGHNA, CDR2 YSLEER. The V end was cut by 1 base, the J end by 4 bases, with 10 bases between. The study ran its PCR with 60 Vbeta and 13 Jbeta primers. Assay: immunoSEQ multiplex PCR; the TCRdb copy retains only in-frame clones and omits some. The data hold 150,000 to 200,000 clones, with about 85% observed a single time. The sequence was obtained from a woman aged 45-59 years in good health and CMV-seronegative. This chain connects TRBV4-3 to TRBJ1-2, with unresolved D. The sequenced sample was PBMCs. CDR3 sequence: CASSQAPTSYGYTF. The CDR3, as DNA: TGCGCCAGCAGCCAAGCTCCAACAAGCTATGGCTACACCTTC.